Following are 10 T cell receptor beta chains from one sample sequenced in a study of radiotherapy plus CTLA-4 blockade in lung cancer. Generated by immunoSEQ multiplex PCR, the TCRdb table keeps only in-frame clones and is missing some. Found here are approximately 60,000 clones, 70% to 85% of them singletons; the top ten hold about 6.1%. The input for sequencing was peripheral blood, taken from a patient treated with radiotherapy plus ipilimumab. Source of these receptors: a human donor with non-small cell lung cancer whose response to radiotherapy plus ipilimumab could not be evaluated.

V is TRBV9 and J is TRBJ2-1; TRBD1 agrees at 7 bases. This CDR3 is built from 15 residues. J was trimmed by 6 bases and V by 0 bases; bases with no gene match: 6. Germline CDR1 SGDLS, CDR2 YYNGEE. The CDR3 region is CASSVGRQGFNEQFF. DNA for the CDR3: TGTGCCAGCAGCGTAGGTCGACAGGGTTTCAATGAGCAGTTCTTC.

V and J are TRBV25-1 and TRBJ2-3, with 9 bases identical to TRBD1. With V trimmed by 4 bases and J by 4 bases, 6 bases remained unmatched. Germline CDR1 is MGHDK and CDR2 is SYGVNS. CDR3 length: 15 residues. Here the CDR3 DNA reads TGTGCCAGCAGTGGGCGGGACAGGGTGTCAGATACGCAGTATTTT. Protein sequence: CASSGRDRVSDTQYF.

The chain carries TRBV5-8 and TRBJ1-1; D gene ambiguous. CDR1 is SGHTS and CDR2 is YDEGEE in the germline V gene. The CDR3 is 12 amino acids. V shed 0 bases and J shed 11 bases, with 11 bases lying between them. The DNA of the CDR3 is TGTGCCAGCAGCTTGGTTAAGGAGAGGGCTTTCTTT. Residues: CASSLVKERAFF.

The V gene is TRBV10-3, the J gene TRBJ2-2; TRBD2 matches at 9 bases. CDR1 is ENHRY, CDR2 SYGVKD, per germline. Germline trimming cut 6 bases from V and 1 base from J; bases unmatched to any gene: 12. CDR3 length equals 18 residues. CDR3 in amino acids: CAIRAGLAVSRNTGELFF. In DNA form, the CDR3 reads TGTGCCATCAGAGCGGGACTAGCAGTTTCCCGGAACACCGGGGAGCTGTTTTTT.

CDR3 DNA sequence: TGTGCCAGCAGGCCCGGACAGGGGAACACTGAAGCTTTCTTT. This encodes CASRPGQGNTEAFF. The chain combines TRBV6-5 with TRBJ1-1, with 8 positions matching TRBD1. Germline lookup yields CDR1 MNHEY and CDR2 SVGAGI. CDR3 length: 14 residues. After removal of 6 bases from V and 1 base from J, the junction contained 4 bases not matched to a gene.

The gene calls are TRBV5-1 and TRBJ1-2; tentatively, D is TRBD1 (6 bases). From germline, CDR1 is SGHRS and CDR2 YFSETQ. The V and J ends lost 6 bases and 4 bases respectively, with 13 bases between them. This CDR3 is 13 amino acids long. Here the CDR3 reads CASTPAGAYGYTF. In nucleotides, the CDR3 is TGCGCCAGCACCCCGGCAGGGGCCTATGGCTACACCTTC.

Only one count was recorded for this clone. This rearrangement joins TRBV10-1 to TRBJ2-3; D not certain. Germline assignment: CDR1 WNHNN and CDR2 SYGVQD (reference sequence). The CDR3 totals 12 residues. V was trimmed by 4 bases and J by 4 bases, leaving 6 bases between them. The chain's CDR3 is CASSGQADTQYF. The CDR3 region has the DNA TGCGCCAGCAGTGGACAAGCAGATACGCAGTATTTT.

V gene TRBV6-5 combines with J gene TRBJ2-1, with D possibly TRBD2 on 5 matching bases. The germline V gene encodes CDR1 MNHEY and CDR2 SVGAGI. This CDR3 is built from 14 residues. V was trimmed by 2 bases and J by 3 bases, leaving 8 bases between them. The CDR3, as DNA: TGTGCCAGCAGTTACGTCGGGAACTACAATGAGCAGTTCTTC. Translated, it gives CASSYVGNYNEQFF.

The chain uses TRBV7-2 and TRBJ2-2, with TRBD2 matching over 8 bases. The CDR3 has 15 residues. V was clipped by 4 bases and J by 0 bases; unmatched bases: 1. Germline CDR1 and CDR2: SGHTA and FQGNSA. Here the CDR3 DNA reads TGTGCCAGCAGCTATAGCGGGGCGAACACCGGGGAGCTGTTTTTT. Amino acids: CASSYSGANTGELFF.

The rearrangement joins TRBV18 to TRBJ1-2; D is possibly TRBD1 (5 bases). CDR1 KGHSH and CDR2 LQKENI come from the germline V gene. V gave up 2 bases and J gave up 2 bases, with 18 bases separating them. CDR3 size: 17 residues. CDR3: CASSPWLGREENYGYTF. The CDR3 DNA is TGTGCCAGCTCACCATGGCTGGGCAGGGAGGAGAACTATGGCTACACCTTC.